Listed below are T cell receptor beta chains from one sample, sequenced in a study of T cell responses to AZD1222 COVID-19 vaccine. Assay used: immunoSEQ multiplex PCR; TCRdb lists only in-frame clones, some missing. The sample lists around 160,000 clones, 75% to 95% occurring once. The sample here was peripheral blood, taken on day 0 of MenACWY control vaccination. The origin of the receptors is an adult in good health. The CDR3 runs from the conserved cysteine through the conserved F or W. Fields, in order: clone size, D gene, J gene, V gene, CDR3 DNA, CDR3 protein. D genes are given only for firm matches. Only part of the rows carry a size: once, few, many, or a class if the clone is expanded.

NA	TRBD1	TRBJ1-4	TRBV28	TGTGCCAGCAGGGGCCCGGCTGGACAGGGAGAAAAACTGTTTTTT	CASRGPAGQGEKLFF
NA	NA	TRBJ1-4	TRBV7-6	TGTGCCAGCAGCTTAAGGCAGCAAGCAACTAATGAAAAACTGTTTTTT	CASSLRQQATNEKLFF
NA	NA	TRBJ1-3	TRBV28	TGTGCCAGCAGCAAACAGCACTCTGGAAACACCATATATTTT	CASSKQHSGNTIYF
NA	TRBD2	TRBJ2-1	TRBV29-1	TGCAGCGTTGCCCCCTTGACGGGAGGGGGGAATGAGCAGTTCTTC	CSVAPLTGGGNEQFF
NA	TRBD1	TRBJ1-3	TRBV7-2	TGTGCCAGCAGCTCCAAGGGACAGGGAGGTACTGGAAACACCATATATTTT	CASSSKGQGGTGNTIYF
NA	NA	TRBJ2-7	TRBV24-1	TGTGCCACCAGTGATCAGGGGGGCTACGAGCAGTACTTC	CATSDQGGYEQYF
NA	TRBD1	TRBJ1-2	TRBV6-5	TGTGCCAGCAGTAATAACGGACAGGGCTATGGCTACACCTTC	CASSNNGQGYGYTF
NA	NA	TRBJ1-3	TRBV28	TGTGCCAGCGGTGCCTCGGGGAACACCATATATTTT	CASGASGNTIYF
once	NA	TRBJ2-5	TRBV5-5	TGTGCCAGCAGCTTGACCCCTTCAGAGACCCAGTACTTC	CASSLTPSETQYF
few	NA	TRBJ1-4	TRBV7-8	TGTGCCAGCAGCCCTGGCGGGCAGCTTAATGAAAAACTGTTTTTT	CASSPGGQLNEKLFF
NA	NA	TRBJ1-2	TRBV3-1/TRBV3-2	TGTGCCAGCAGTCCGGAGCCCCGGGGTGGCTACACCTTC	CASSPEPRGGYTF
NA	NA	TRBJ2-2	TRBV12-5	TGTGCTAGTGCCGTAACGGCCTTGAACACCGGGGAGCTGTTTTTT	CASAVTALNTGELFF
NA	NA	TRBJ2-7	TRBV12-3/TRBV12-4	TGTGCCAGCTCACTTGCGGGGGAGCAGTACTTC	CASSLAGEQYF
NA	NA	TRBJ2-7	TRBV19	TGTGCCAGTAAAAAGGGGGGAGCAGACTACGAGCAGTACTTC	CASKKGGADYEQYF
NA	TRBD1	TRBJ1-1	TRBV28	TGTGCCAGCAGTACGCACAGGGGGCTGAACACTGAAGCTTTCTTT	CASSTHRGLNTEAFF
NA	TRBD1	TRBJ2-7	TRBV5-1	TGCGCCAGCAGCTTGGGCGCCGGGACAGGGATGAACGAGCAGTACTTC	CASSLGAGTGMNEQYF
NA	NA	TRBJ1-4	TRBV5-4	TGTGCCAGCAGCTTGGAGGCTACGACTAATGAAAAACTGTTTTTT	CASSLEATTNEKLFF
few	NA	TRBJ1-1	TRBV2	TGTGCCAGCCACGCAGGCACGGCCTTGAACACTGAAGCTTTCTTT	CASHAGTALNTEAFF
NA	TRBD2	TRBJ2-5	TRBV28	TGTGCCAGCAGGCAGTCCCGACTAGCGGGAGGTGGGTTGGGAGAGACCCAGTACTTC	CASRQSRLAGGGLGETQYF
NA	TRBD1	TRBJ2-2	TRBV10-2	TGCGCCAGCAGTCTTCGGACAGGGGGCACCGGGGAGCTGTTTTTT	CASSLRTGGTGELFF
NA	NA	TRBJ1-5	TRBV27	TGTGCCAGCAGTGACGGCTCTGGCAATCAGCCCCAGCATTTT	CASSDGSGNQPQHF
NA	NA	TRBJ1-1	TRBV7-3	TGTGCCAGCAGCTTAAGGGGGTACACTGAAGCTTTCTTT	CASSLRGYTEAFF
NA	TRBD1	TRBJ2-2	TRBV7-2	TGTGCCAGCAGCTTACAGGGGGCGGTCACCGGGGAGCTGTTTTTT	CASSLQGAVTGELFF
few	NA	TRBJ2-2	TRBV3-1/TRBV3-2	TGTGCCAGCAGCCAAGGCGGAGGCGCGGCGAACACCGGGGAGCTGTTTTTT	CASSQGGGAANTGELFF
once	NA	TRBJ1-2	TRBV4-1	TGCGCCAGCAGCCAAGAGCGAAGGGATGGCTACACCTTC	CASSQERRDGYTF
NA	NA	TRBJ1-5	TRBV19	TGTGCCAGTAGTATTGGGCAGAACAATCAGCCCCAGCATTTT	CASSIGQNNQPQHF
NA	NA	TRBJ1-5	TRBV19	TGTGCCAGTAGTATAGGGGGTAGGGGGGCAAGCAATCAGCCCCAGCATTTT	CASSIGGRGASNQPQHF
NA	TRBD2	TRBJ2-2	TRBV9	TGTGCCAGCAGCGTACTCTGGACTAGCGGGAGGGACCACGGGGAGCTGTTTTTT	CASSVLWTSGRDHGELFF
NA	NA	TRBJ1-4	TRBV30	TGTGCCCTATTCTCCGTGGCAGGTCGGCATGAAAAACTGTTTTTT	CALFSVAGRHEKLFF
once	NA	TRBJ1-2	TRBV30	TGTGCCTGGAGTGTTGCGTATGGCTACACCTTC	CAWSVAYGYTF
NA	NA	TRBJ1-2	TRBV5-6	TGTGCCAGCAGCTTGGGGGACTATGGCTACACCTTC	CASSLGDYGYTF
NA	TRBD1	TRBJ1-6	TRBV6-5	TGTGCCAGCACTCGGACAGGGGAGAATTCACCCCTCCACTTT	CASTRTGENSPLHF
NA	NA	TRBJ2-5	TRBV4-1	TGCGCCAGCAGCCAGGGTCACCGAGAGACCCAGTACTTC	CASSQGHRETQYF
once	NA	TRBJ1-2	TRBV28	TGTGCCACCGGGAGGGGGGACTATGGCTACACCTTC	CATGRGDYGYTF
NA	NA	TRBJ1-1	TRBV28	TGTGCCAGCACCTTAACCGGGAGGAGCACTGAAGCTTTCTTT	CASTLTGRSTEAFF
once	TRBD2	TRBJ2-7	TRBV14	TGTGCCAGCAGCCAGGGGGGGATTCGGTACGAGCAGTACTTC	CASSQGGIRYEQYF
NA	NA	TRBJ2-7	TRBV18	TGTGCCAGCTCCCCCGATGTGAGGATCCACGAGCAGTACTTC	CASSPDVRIHEQYF
NA	NA	TRBJ2-1	TRBV28	TGTGCCACCCGAGAACAGGGTCCCTACAATGAGCAGTTCTTC	CATREQGPYNEQFF
NA	TRBD1	TRBJ2-7	TRBV4-1	TGCGCCAGCAGCCGCCTGGGACAGGGGTCCTACGAGCAGTACTTC	CASSRLGQGSYEQYF
NA	NA	TRBJ1-1	TRBV7-8	TGTGCCAGCAGCTTAGTGGTGGGAGGCTCCACTGAAGCTTTCTTT	CASSLVVGGSTEAFF
NA	NA	TRBJ1-1	TRBV9	TGTGCCAGCAGCGTAACTGCCATGAACACTGAAGCTTTCTTT	CASSVTAMNTEAFF
many	NA	TRBJ2-3	TRBV6-4	TGTGCCAGCAGCCGGAGGGCAGGCTCCACAGATACGCAGTATTTT	CASSRRAGSTDTQYF
NA	TRBD1	TRBJ2-7	TRBV6-5	TGTGCCAGCAGGCGGGACAGGGGTACCTCCTACGAGCAGTACTTC	CASRRDRGTSYEQYF
once	TRBD2	TRBJ2-2	TRBV6-1	TGTGCCAGCAGTGACAGAGCGGGGGCCTACACCGGGGAGCTGTTTTTT	CASSDRAGAYTGELFF
NA	NA	TRBJ2-5	TRBV18	TGTGCCAGCTCACCACCGTTGACTCACCAAGAGACCCAGTACTTC	CASSPPLTHQETQYF
NA	TRBD1	TRBJ1-5	TRBV28	TGTGCCAGCAGTCCGGGGACAGGAAATAGCAATCAGCCCCAGCATTTT	CASSPGTGNSNQPQHF
NA	TRBD1	TRBJ1-1	TRBV7-9	TGTGCCAGCAGCTTAGTCCAGGGGGCGAGGGGGAACACTGAAGCTTTCTTT	CASSLVQGARGNTEAFF
NA	NA	TRBJ1-2	TRBV5-1	TGCGCCAGCAGCTTACCAGGGGACTATGGCTACACCTTC	CASSLPGDYGYTF
once	NA	TRBJ1-3	TRBV5-4	TGTGCCAGCAGCTCGGTCGGACGACCAGGAAACACCATATATTTT	CASSSVGRPGNTIYF
once	NA	TRBJ2-7	TRBV3-1/TRBV3-2	TGTGCCAGCAGCCAAGATTTGACGTTTTCTAAGCAGTACTTC	CASSQDLTFSKQYF
NA	NA	TRBJ2-1	TRBV9	TGTGCCAGCAGCGCCCTTTTGACAACGAGCTCCTACAATGAGCAGTTCTTC	CASSALLTTSSYNEQFF
NA	TRBD2	TRBJ2-1	TRBV9	TGTGCCAGCAGCGTCGGAAGCGGGGTCTACAATGAGCAGTTCTTC	CASSVGSGVYNEQFF
NA	TRBD1	TRBJ1-6	TRBV6-5	TGTGCCAGCAGTCCACGACAGGGTTCACCCCTCCACTTT	CASSPRQGSPLHF